One and the same sample provided the 5 T cell receptor beta chains below, sequenced in a study of neurological immune-mediated disorders. The time point denotes: technical triplicate 3. TCRdb recomputed calls from the 5' RACE reads with MiXCR, one row per CDR3 protein. Among fewer than 35,000 distinct CDR3 sequences, roughly 16% were seen once, and the ten largest hold around 5%. Sequenced sample: CD4+ T cells from blood. Receptors originate from a female donor with HTLV-1-associated myelopathy (HAM/TSP).

This clonotype was counted ten times or more. The chain combines TRBV7-8 with TRBJ2-5; 10 nucleotides line up with TRBD2. CDR1 is SGHVS and CDR2 is FQNEAQ in the germline V gene. J gave up 5 bases and V 4 bases, and 7 bases lay outside the gene matches. CDR3 length: 15 residues. CDR3 amino acids: CASSSLAGGFETQYF. Here the CDR3 DNA reads TGTGCCAGCAGCTCTTTAGCGGGAGGTTTTGAGACCCAGTACTTC.

This clonotype was recorded at least ten times. The chain links TRBV7-7 to TRBJ2-1; D perhaps matches TRBD2 (6 bases). CDR1 is SSHAT, CDR2 FNYEAQ, per germline (reference sequence). The CDR3 is made up of 13 amino acids. CDR3 sequence: CASGQGLGNEQFF. The CDR3 coding sequence is TGTGCTAGCGGTCAGGGACTCGGCAATGAGCAGTTCTTC.

This chain joins TRBV5-1 and TRBJ1-4, with D unresolved. The CDR3 runs 14 residues. The V gene's germline CDR1 is SGHRS and CDR2 YFSETQ. The V gene lost 7 bases and the J gene lost 0 bases, with 10 bases spanning the gap. Here the CDR3 DNA reads TGCGCCAGCCGCCAAGATGCAACTAATGAAAAACTGTTTTTT. This codes for CASRQDATNEKLFF.

The gene calls are TRBV7-9 and TRBJ2-3; D is uncertain. CDR1 SEHNR and CDR2 FQNEAQ come from the germline V gene (reference sequence). The CDR3 extends over 13 amino acids. Deletions cut 4 bases from V and 9 bases from J, with 14 bases between. In nucleotides, the CDR3 is TGTGCCAGCAGCTCGGCTGCCAAAGGAACGCAGTATTTT. This encodes CASSSAAKGTQYF.

This clonotype was counted at least ten times. The chain carries TRBV5-6 and TRBJ1-4; D is ambiguous. The V end lost 2 bases, the J end lost 4 bases, and 9 bases lay between the germline ends. Germline V gene data show CDR1 as SGHDT and CDR2 as YYEEEE. CDR3 size: 14 residues. This CDR3 reads CASSFQRINEKLFF. CDR3 in DNA: TGTGCCAGCAGCTTTCAGAGAATTAATGAAAAACTGTTTTTT.